This T cell receptor (beta chain) emerged from a study of vaccination and CD4 T cells after COVID-19. CD4+ T cells that had been cultured provided DNA sequenced with the Oncomine TCR Beta short-read assay. TCRdb re-called the PCR reads through MiXCR, storing one row per CDR3 protein. The sample holds 20,000 or so distinct CDR3 sequences, around 40% seen once. On this clonotype: Its specificity is not known.

Germline assignment: CDR1 MDHEN and CDR2 SYDVKM. The CDR3 runs 14 residues. J lost 9 bases, V lost 5 bases, and 12 bases had no gene match. This sample's treatment: approximately nine-day PBMC culture with coronavirus spike peptide pools or control peptides (ViraFEST assay). When approximately ten days of culture had elapsed, CD4+ T cells were isolated by negative selection. V gene TRBV28 combines with J gene TRBJ1-2; TRBD1 matches at 7 bases. The sequence derives from a human donor who had recovered from COVID-19. Specimen: CD4+ T cells from blood, cultured in vitro, collected before SARS-CoV-2 vaccination. Here the CDR3 DNA reads TGTGCCAGCAGTCGGGACAGAGGGGTTAAGCGCTACACCTTC. Translation: CASSRDRGVKRYTF.